The 29 T cell receptor beta chains below were found in one sample sequenced in a study of T cell responses to AZD1222 COVID-19 vaccine. Repertoires were generated with immunoSEQ multiplex PCR, while TCRdb's copy carries only in-frame clones and drops some. The sample carries approximately 100,000 clones, approximately 87% recorded once. The sequenced sample was peripheral blood, obtained on day 0 of AZD1222 vaccination. All receptors derive from an adult in good health.

This chain uses TRBV10-3 with TRBJ1-1; 9 bases line up with TRBD1. The CDR3 is 15 amino acids. The J segment lost 3 bases and the V segment lost 4 bases, leaving 6 bases of the junction unmatched. Germline-derived CDR1 and CDR2 are ENHRY and SYGVKD. The CDR3 sequence: CAISARQGVYTEAFF. CDR3 DNA: TGTGCCATCAGTGCGAGACAGGGGGTTTACACTGAAGCTTTCTTT.

V and J are TRBV29-1 and TRBJ1-2, with 7 bases matching TRBD1. The germline CDR1 and CDR2 sequences are SQVTM and ANQGSEA. The CDR3 totals 12 residues. Trimming took 4 bases from V and 8 from J; bases not matched to a gene: 7. The CDR3: CSVGRQGVGYTF. CDR3 DNA sequence: TGCAGCGTTGGTCGGCAGGGGGTAGGCTACACCTTC.

The genes are TRBV28 and TRBJ1-2, with TRBD1 as a possible D gene (6 bases). Germline values: CDR1 MDHEN, CDR2 SYDVKM. The CDR3 is made up of 14 amino acids. Trimming took 5 bases from V and 8 from J, leaving 18 bases between them. Written as DNA, the CDR3 is TGTGCCAGCAGTACAGGGACGGTCGAAGGGGGCTACACCTTC. Its protein product is CASSTGTVEGGYTF.

This clone was counted a single time. The rearrangement joins TRBV19 to TRBJ1-2, with 7 bases identical to TRBD1. Losses at the gene ends were 9 bases for V and 0 bases for J; bases not matched to a gene: 7. The CDR3 contains 14 residues. Germline V lookup: CDR1 LNHDA, CDR2 SQIVND (reference sequence). CDR3 amino acids: CASRGQLANYGYTF. In DNA form, the CDR3 reads TGTGCCAGCAGGGGACAGCTCGCTAACTATGGCTACACCTTC.

This clone was counted many times. The V and J genes are TRBV29-1 and TRBJ1-1; unclear D gene. CDR3 length equals 13 residues. Germline V gene lookup returns CDR1 SQVTM and CDR2 ANQGSEA. Trimming took 2 bases from V and 0 from J, leaving 7 bases between them. The CDR3 here is CSVEYGLNTEAFF. In DNA form, the CDR3 reads TGCAGCGTTGAATACGGGTTGAACACTGAAGCTTTCTTT.

The chain carries TRBV6-6 and TRBJ1-5; TRBD1 matches at 7 bases. V lost 6 bases and J lost 3; bases outside the gene matches: 8. The germline V gene has CDR1 MNHNY and CDR2 SVGAGI (reference sequence). This CDR3 is 15 amino acids long. Here the CDR3 reads CASRTPGGANQPQHF. Written as DNA, the CDR3 is TGTGCCAGCAGAACCCCAGGGGGGGCCAATCAGCCCCAGCATTTT.

V usage is TRBV7-9 and J usage is TRBJ2-1; D gene unclear. The germline gives CDR1 SEHNR, CDR2 FQNEAQ (reference sequence). Trimming removed 5 bases from V and 4 bases from J, with 15 bases in between. The CDR3 runs 15 residues. CDR3 DNA: TGTGCCAGCAGCCATTCACTCTTGAATTACAATGAGCAGTTCTTC. Protein: CASSHSLLNYNEQFF.

V usage is TRBV5-4 and J usage is TRBJ2-1, with 8 bases fitting TRBD2. V was clipped by 4 bases and J by 9 bases; unmatched bases: 21. CDR1 is SGHNT and CDR2 is YYREEE in the germline V gene (reference sequence). This CDR3 contains 18 residues. Written as DNA, the CDR3 is TGTGCCAGCAGCCCGTCTAGTCCCCCTGGACTAGCCCGTGGTGAGCAGTTCTTC. As protein: CASSPSSPPGLARGEQFF. Full variable domain (missing parts from reference TRBV5-4 and TRBJ2-1): ETGVTQSPTHLIKTRGQQVTLRCSSQSGHNTVSWYQQALGQGPQFIFQYYREEENGRGNFPPRFSGLQFPNYSSELNVNALELDDSALYLCASSPSSPPGLARGEQFFGPGTRLTVL.

The rearrangement links TRBV2 to TRBJ1-2; D unresolved. This CDR3 comprises 16 residues. Germline assignment: CDR1 SNHLY and CDR2 FYNNEI. V was trimmed by 2 bases and J by 1 base, leaving 14 bases between them. CDR3 protein: CASSEYPGQDNYGYTF. The DNA of the CDR3 is TGTGCCAGCAGTGAATACCCAGGCCAGGATAACTATGGCTACACCTTC.

This clone was detected only a few times. The rearrangement uses TRBV29-1 and TRBJ1-1, with unresolved D. The CDR3 has 13 amino acids. Trimming took 1 base from V and 3 from J, leaving 9 bases between them. Germline loops: CDR1 SQVTM, CDR2 ANQGSEA. The CDR3 reads CSVEVSGDTEAFF. CDR3 bases: TGCAGCGTTGAAGTAAGCGGGGACACTGAAGCTTTCTTT.

The chain combines TRBV5-1 with TRBJ2-7, with 9 bases lining up with TRBD1. The V segment lost 4 bases and the J segment 2 bases; nucleotides outside the gene matches: 4. This CDR3 has 14 residues. Germline values: CDR1 SGHRS, CDR2 YFSETQ. For the CDR3, the DNA is TGCGCCAGCAGCCCAGGGACAGGGCCCTACGAGCAGTACTTC. This sequence encodes CASSPGTGPYEQYF.

The rearrangement uses TRBV18 and TRBJ2-1, with D perhaps matching TRBD1 (6 bases). Germline CDR1 reads KGHSH; CDR2 reads LQKENI. V was cut by 3 bases and J by 0 bases, with 12 bases left in between. The length of the CDR3 is 16 residues. The CDR3 sequence: CASSPETGFSYNEQFF. CDR3 in DNA: TGTGCCAGCTCACCTGAGACAGGCTTCTCCTACAATGAGCAGTTCTTC.

The rearrangement joins TRBV2 to TRBJ1-3; D is possibly TRBD1 (5 bases). Trimming stripped 6 bases from V and 0 bases from J, with 12 bases between. This CDR3 region has 15 residues. The germline gives CDR1 SNHLY, CDR2 FYNNEI. The CDR3 region is CASRPDSPSGNTIYF. The DNA for the CDR3 is TGTGCCAGCAGGCCCGACAGTCCCTCTGGAAACACCATATATTTT.

The chain combines TRBV6-5 with TRBJ1-1; D gene ambiguous. The CDR3 has 13 residues. Germline CDR1 MNHEY, CDR2 SVGAGI. V was shortened by 11 bases and J by 1 base, with 14 bases between the two germline ends. The CDR3 coding sequence is TGTGCCGGGTCCCTGGCCTCGAACACTGAAGCTTTCTTT. It yields the protein CAGSLASNTEAFF.

The rearrangement links TRBV28 to TRBJ1-6; TRBD1 aligns across 7 bases. In germline, CDR1 is MDHEN, CDR2 SYDVKM. CDR3 length equals 16 residues. The V gene end was trimmed by 8 bases and the J gene end by 3 bases; junction bases not matched to a gene: 10. The CDR3 loop is CASGIDRVNYNSPLHF. CDR3 nucleotide sequence: TGTGCCAGCGGGATAGACAGGGTCAACTATAATTCACCCCTCCACTTT.

This clone was observed a handful of times. The CDR3 DNA sequence: TGCAGTGCTCCCTTCGGGCCCCAGCATTTT. Translation: CSAPFGPQHF. The genes are TRBV20-1 and TRBJ1-5; D is ambiguous. The CDR3 totals 10 residues. Trimming took off 5 bases at V and 9 bases at J, with 8 bases between the two ends. The germline V gene has CDR1 DFQATT and CDR2 SNEGSKA (reference sequence).

The chain links TRBV29-1 to TRBJ2-5; 10 bases align to TRBD2. In germline, CDR1 is SQVTM, CDR2 ANQGSEA. The CDR3 is 14 residues long. V gave up 4 bases and J gave up 2 bases; unmatched junction bases: 4. The CDR3 DNA reads TGCAGCGTTGGGGGACTAGCGCCTCAAGAGACCCAGTACTTC. The encoded protein is CSVGGLAPQETQYF.

For this clone: This may come from a read error, since a much larger clone is one base off. Other nucleotide sequences in the sample specify the same CDR3. The CDR3: CASSFLGADGLFF. As DNA, the CDR3 is TGTGCCAGCAGCTTTCTGGGGGCGGATGGGCTGTTTTTT. The gene calls are TRBV7-9 and TRBJ1-4, with D maybe TRBD1 (6 bases). The germline V and J ends were trimmed by 3 bases and 14 bases, with 16 bases remaining between them. The CDR3 runs 13 residues. The V gene's germline CDR1 is SEHNR and CDR2 FQNEAQ (reference sequence).

This chain uses TRBV5-4 with TRBJ2-3; a possible D gene is TRBD1 (5 bases). CDR1 is SGHNT, CDR2 YYREEE, per germline (reference sequence). This CDR3 has 14 residues. Trimming pared 4 bases from V and 2 bases from J, leaving 11 bases between. This chain's CDR3 is CASSPRVATDTQYF. The CDR3 DNA is TGTGCCAGCAGCCCCAGGGTGGCCACAGATACGCAGTATTTT. The whole variable domain, filled in from reference TRBV5-4 and TRBJ2-3, reads ETGVTQSPTHLIKTRGQQVTLRCSSQSGHNTVSWYQQALGQGPQFIFQYYREEENGRGNFPPRFSGLQFPNYSSELNVNALELDDSALYLCASSPRVATDTQYFGPGTRLTVL.

The V and J genes are TRBV4-1 and TRBJ1-5; D is unclear. Trimming removed 2 bases from V and 6 bases from J, with 11 bases in between. CDR1 is MGHRA and CDR2 is YSYEKL in the germline V gene. The CDR3 runs to 14 residues. CDR3 loop: CASSQSSQFQPQHF. The CDR3 nucleotides are TGCGCCAGCAGCCAATCTTCGCAGTTTCAGCCCCAGCATTTT.

The chain couples TRBV5-1 to TRBJ1-4, with D unresolved. CDR1 SGHRS and CDR2 YFSETQ come from the germline V gene. The V and J ends lost 0 bases and 3 bases respectively, with 9 bases between them. This CDR3 has 15 residues. This CDR3 is CASSLVGVANEKLFF. CDR3 coding DNA: TGCGCCAGCAGCTTGGTGGGAGTTGCTAATGAAAAACTGTTTTTT.

The gene calls are TRBV19 and TRBJ1-3; D uncertain. The ends were cut back, 2 bases at V and 4 bases at J, with 3 bases in the middle. The CDR3 consists of 12 residues. Germline lookup yields CDR1 LNHDA and CDR2 SQIVND (reference sequence). CDR3 sequence: CASSISGNTIYF. In DNA form, the CDR3 reads TGTGCCAGTAGTATAAGCGGAAACACCATATATTTT.

V is TRBV19 and J is TRBJ2-3, with 7 bases aligning to TRBD1. In germline, CDR1 is LNHDA, CDR2 SQIVND (reference sequence). This CDR3 is 15 amino acids long. Trimming took 4 bases from V and 1 from J; bases not matched to a gene: 5. The CDR3 DNA reads TGTGCCAGTAGTAGCACAGGGGTGCGCACAGATACGCAGTATTTT. Protein: CASSSTGVRTDTQYF.

The chain couples TRBV28 to TRBJ2-1; 10 nucleotides agree with TRBD1. The CDR3 is 16 residues long. Germline V gene data show CDR1 as MDHEN and CDR2 as SYDVKM. V trimming: 5 bases; J trimming: 3 bases; junction bases outside the gene matches: 7. CDR3 nucleotide sequence: TGTGCCAGCAGTCCCCCGGGACAGGGGATCTACAATGAGCAGTTCTTC. Protein product: CASSPPGQGIYNEQFF.

A few counts support this clone. The rearrangement uses TRBV4-3 and TRBJ2-1; D not resolved. This CDR3 region has 13 residues. Germline V gene data show CDR1 as LGHNA and CDR2 as YSLEER. Trimming pared 1 base from V and 3 bases from J, leaving 4 bases between. The CDR3 DNA is TGCGCCAGCAGCCAAGTCTTCTACAATGAGCAGTTCTTC. Translation gives CASSQVFYNEQFF.

The CDR3 spells CASSLIGRERGNEQFF. As DNA, the CDR3 is TGTGCCAGCAGTTTAATCGGTAGGGAAAGAGGCAATGAGCAGTTCTTC. This chain joins TRBV28 and TRBJ2-1, with D unclear. V lost 2 bases and J 6 bases, leaving 17 bases between the germline ends. There are 16 residues in the CDR3. CDR1 and CDR2 (germline): MDHEN, SYDVKM.

This clone has only a few counts. Other DNA sequences in this sample translate to the same CDR3. V usage is TRBV7-3 and J usage is TRBJ2-3; D possibly corresponds to TRBD1 (6 bases). V dropped 5 bases and J dropped 4 bases, with 16 bases sitting between them. The CDR3 loop spans 15 amino acids. Germline V gene data show CDR1 as SGHTA and CDR2 as FQGTGA. CDR3 nucleotides: TGTGCCAGCAGCCCATTAGCTGGGGGCGCAGATACGCAGTATTTT. Its translation is CASSPLAGGADTQYF.

The chain couples TRBV9 to TRBJ2-1; weak D call: TRBD2 (5 bases). V was trimmed by 0 bases and J by 3 bases, leaving 25 bases between them. Germline values: CDR1 SGDLS, CDR2 YYNGEE. The CDR3 loop spans 20 amino acids. The CDR3 region has the DNA TGTGCCAGCAGCGTAGGTGTTGGTCTAGCAAAAGCTAATTTCTACAATGAGCAGTTCTTC. It yields the protein CASSVGVGLAKANFYNEQFF.

This chain uses TRBV5-4 with TRBJ2-1; 9 nucleotides match TRBD1. The CDR3 spans 17 residues. V was pared by 0 bases and J by 0 bases, with 4 bases of the junction left unmatched. The germline CDR1 and CDR2 sequences are SGHNT and YYREEE (reference sequence). Written as DNA, the CDR3 is TGTGCCAGCAGCTTGGGGGACAGGGATCCCTCCTACAATGAGCAGTTCTTC. Its translation: CASSLGDRDPSYNEQFF.